The next 22 T cell receptor beta chains were all read from a single sample in a study of shared clonotypes between healthy human individuals. The protocol was immunoSEQ multiplex PCR, while the TCRdb copy is restricted to in-frame clones and leaves out a portion. This sample has some 550,000 clones; around 97% occur once, and the top ten carry 0.055% to 0.07%. The specimen was naive CD4+ T cells sorted from blood. Described subset: CD45RA+ positively selected. The receptors come from a woman in her thirties in good health.

The V call is TRBV7-9, the J call TRBJ1-5; 8 positions match TRBD1. The CDR3 is 17 residues long. With 1 base clipped from V and 6 bases from J, the junction kept 11 bases outside the gene matches. Germline values: CDR1 SEHNR, CDR2 FQNEAQ (reference sequence). The CDR3 nucleotides read TGTGCCAGCAGCTTAGATGGTGGCAGGGGGCGAAGTCAGCCCCAGCATTTT. It yields the protein CASSLDGGRGRSQPQHF.

This chain uses TRBV5-1 with TRBJ2-7, with D tentatively TRBD1 or TRBD2 (5 bases each). CDR1 SGHRS and CDR2 YFSETQ come from the germline V gene. V lost 4 bases to trimming and J lost 3 bases, with 17 bases between them. This CDR3 has 15 residues. The CDR3 spells CASSIFLGAGYEQYF. The CDR3 coding sequence is TGCGCCAGCAGCATTTTCCTCGGGGCTGGCTACGAGCAGTACTTC.

This rearrangement joins TRBV7-2 to TRBJ2-5; 9 nucleotides line up with TRBD1. The ends lost 4 bases at V and 7 bases at J; junction bases unmatched: 7. The germline V gene encodes CDR1 SGHTA and CDR2 FQGNSA. This CDR3 contains 14 residues. The CDR3: CASSSRDRVTTQYF. In DNA, the CDR3 is TGTGCCAGCAGCTCCCGGGACAGGGTTACGACCCAGTACTTC.

This sequence joins TRBV9 and TRBJ2-1, with D possibly called TRBD1 or TRBD2 (6 bases each). Looked up from germline, CDR1 is SGDLS and CDR2 is YYNGEE. V shed 2 bases and J shed 0 bases, with 12 bases lying between them. The CDR3 spans 16 residues. This CDR3 is CASSVGGDNSYNEQFF. The CDR3, as DNA: TGTGCCAGCAGCGTCGGAGGGGACAACTCCTACAATGAGCAGTTCTTC.

This chain connects TRBV5-1 to TRBJ2-1, with D tentatively TRBD1 (6 bases). The germline gives CDR1 SGHRS, CDR2 YFSETQ. The CDR3 totals 14 residues. V was clipped by 4 bases and J by 7 bases, with 15 bases between them. In DNA, the CDR3 is TGCGCCAGCAGCATTCCACAGGGTGGTAATGAGCAGTTCTTC. It yields the protein CASSIPQGGNEQFF. Variable domain in full (rest from reference TRBV5-1 and TRBJ2-1): KAGVTQTPRYLIKTRGQQVTLSCSPISGHRSVSWYQQTPGQGLQFLFEYFSETQRNKGNFPGRFSGRQFSNSRSEMNVSTLELGDSALYLCASSIPQGGNEQFFGPGTRLTVL.

This chain uses TRBV10-3 with TRBJ1-1, with D tentatively TRBD1 (5 bases). Trimming left V 2 bases short and J 0 bases short, with 10 bases between. The CDR3 totals 15 residues. Germline-derived CDR1 and CDR2 are ENHRY and SYGVKD. The CDR3 region has the DNA TGTGCCATCAGTGAGAAGGGGACTCTGAACACTGAAGCTTTCTTT. Translating it yields CAISEKGTLNTEAFF.

This chain connects TRBV10-2 to TRBJ2-7, with 11 bases identical to TRBD2. This CDR3 has 16 amino acids. The junction had 9 bases not matched to a gene; V was cut back by 6 bases and J by 2 bases. Germline V gives CDR1 WSHSY, CDR2 SAAADI. In DNA, the CDR3 is TGCGCCAGCAGATTAAAGAATAGCGGGAGGGCCTACGAGCAGTACTTC. Its protein is CASRLKNSGRAYEQYF.

The chain couples TRBV11-2 to TRBJ2-1; 11 bases are a match to TRBD2. Trimming at V came to 5 bases and at J to 6 bases, leaving 6 bases not matched to a gene. The CDR3 spans 15 residues. From germline, CDR1 is SGHAT and CDR2 FQNNGV. The CDR3 here is CASSRLAGGPNEQFF. CDR3 nucleotide sequence: TGTGCCAGCAGCCGCCTAGCGGGAGGACCCAATGAGCAGTTCTTC.

V gene TRBV18 combines with J gene TRBJ2-1; 7 nucleotides agree with TRBD1. In germline, CDR1 is KGHSH, CDR2 LQKENI. The ends lost 4 bases at V and 4 bases at J; junction bases unmatched: 10. The CDR3 runs to 16 residues. CDR3 in amino acids: CASSHRGTIQYNEQFF. Here the CDR3 DNA reads TGTGCCAGCTCACACAGGGGTACGATCCAATACAATGAGCAGTTCTTC.

CDR3 in amino acids: CASSSNSASVGYEQYF. In nucleotides, the CDR3 is TGTGCCAGCAGCTCGAATTCGGCCAGCGTGGGCTACGAGCAGTACTTC. This chain uses TRBV11-2 with TRBJ2-7, with D unclear. This CDR3 spans 16 amino acids. V lost 4 bases and J 3 bases, leaving 19 bases between the germline ends. Germline CDR1 SGHAT, CDR2 FQNNGV.

The chain carries TRBV2 and TRBJ2-6; D is perhaps TRBD2 (6 bases). With 8 bases removed from V and 0 bases from J, the gap between germline ends came to 14 bases. This CDR3 is 16 amino acids long. Germline assignment: CDR1 SNHLY and CDR2 FYNNEI. The CDR3 coding sequence is TGTGCCAGCGGCGGGGCCCTGAGCTCTGGGGCCAACGTCCTGACTTTC. Translated, it gives CASGGALSSGANVLTF.

This chain joins TRBV7-6 and TRBJ2-5; 12 nucleotides match TRBD1. The CDR3 extends over 17 amino acids. Germline CDR1 reads SGHVS; CDR2 reads FNYEAQ. V dropped 5 bases and J dropped 4; count of bases not matched to a gene: 11. Written as DNA, the CDR3 is TGTGCCAGCAGCCAGGGACAGGGGGCCTTCTTGGGAGAGACCCAGTACTTC. Amino acid sequence: CASSQGQGAFLGETQYF.

V usage is TRBV5-4 and J usage is TRBJ2-5; 10 nucleotides align to TRBD1. The CDR3 has 13 amino acids. Trimming took 3 bases from V and 6 from J; bases not matched to a gene: 2. Per the germline V gene, CDR1 is SGHNT and CDR2 is YYREEE (reference sequence). The chain's CDR3 is CASSWDRGKTQYF. CDR3 sequence (DNA): TGTGCCAGCAGCTGGGACAGGGGCAAGACCCAGTACTTC.

The chain carries TRBV6-1 and TRBJ1-2, with unresolved D. The CDR3 spans 12 residues. V was shortened by 0 bases and J by 11 bases, with 10 bases between the two germline ends. Germline CDR1 is MNHNS and CDR2 is SASEGT. CDR3 amino acids: CASSEARRSYTF. CDR3 nucleotides: TGTGCCAGCAGTGAAGCGAGACGGTCGTACACCTTC.

This chain joins TRBV7-9 and TRBJ1-1; D gene ambiguous. Germline CDR1 reads SEHNR; CDR2 reads FQNEAQ (reference sequence). The CDR3 runs to 13 residues. Trimming took off 2 bases at V and 4 bases at J, with 8 bases between the two ends. CDR3 bases: TGTGCCAGCAGCTTAAACGGGCTCACTGAAGCTTTCTTT. This encodes CASSLNGLTEAFF. Variable domain in full (rest from reference TRBV7-9 and TRBJ1-1): DTGVSQNPRHKITKRGQNVTFRCDPISEHNRLYWYRQTLGQGPEFLTYFQNEAQLEKSRLLSDRFSAERPKGSFSTLEIQRTEQGDSAMYLCASSLNGLTEAFFGQGTRLTVV.

This clone was counted a few times. The rearrangement uses TRBV2 and TRBJ1-2, with no clear D. V lost 1 base and J lost 6, with 9 bases in between. This CDR3 region has 13 residues. Germline V lookup: CDR1 SNHLY, CDR2 FYNNEI. CDR3 sequence: CASSEDWTDGYTF. In DNA form, the CDR3 reads TGTGCCAGCAGTGAAGATTGGACGGATGGCTACACCTTC.

The V call is TRBV6-6, the J call TRBJ1-1; D gene uncertain. The V end was cut by 8 bases, the J end by 2 bases, with 15 bases between. The CDR3 spans 14 residues. Germline-derived CDR1 and CDR2 are MNHNY and SVGAGI (reference sequence). CDR3 nucleotide sequence: TGTGCCAGCTACAACTTGGGAGAAAACACTGAAGCTTTCTTT. Translated: CASYNLGENTEAFF.

The chain has TRBV9 and TRBJ1-1; D possibly corresponds to TRBD1 (5 bases). Germline loops: CDR1 SGDLS, CDR2 YYNGEE. CDR3 length: 14 residues. The V end lost 2 bases, the J end lost 3 bases, and 11 bases lay between the germline ends. The CDR3 region is CASSVGGRDTEAFF. CDR3 bases: TGTGCCAGCAGCGTCGGGGGGAGGGACACTGAAGCTTTCTTT.

This chain links TRBV21-1 with TRBJ2-5; TRBD2 is the table's D call and was not checked against the DNA. TRBV21-1 is a documented pseudogene. There are 15 residues in the CDR3. The CDR3 DNA follows: TGTGCCAGCAGCAGGGGGGACGGTCCTAGGGAGACCCAGTACTTC. This encodes CASSRGDGPRETQYF.

The chain recombines TRBV7-8 with TRBJ2-3; TRBD1 is a possible D gene (5 bases). CDR1 SGHVS and CDR2 FQNEAQ come from the germline V gene. Trimming stripped 4 bases from V and 5 bases from J, with 16 bases between. The CDR3 is made up of 15 amino acids. The CDR3 is CASSSSTVPVDTQYF. The CDR3 DNA sequence: TGTGCCAGCAGCTCTTCGACAGTTCCAGTAGATACGCAGTATTTT.

The chain combines TRBV7-2 with TRBJ2-7; D remains unclear. This CDR3 contains 12 residues. Germline CDR1 SGHTA, CDR2 FQGNSA. V was cut by 5 bases and J by 4 bases, with 9 bases left in between. CDR3 protein: CASSRTKYEQYF. For the CDR3, the DNA is TGTGCCAGCAGCCGCACAAAATACGAGCAGTACTTC.

This clone was seen a single time. The chain recombines TRBV6-1 with TRBJ1-1; TRBD1 matches at 7 bases. Germline V gene sequence: CDR1 MNHNS, CDR2 SASEGT. V dropped 7 bases and J dropped 4; count of bases not matched to a gene: 6. This CDR3 region has 13 residues. The CDR3 reads CASKGASGTEAFF. The CDR3 nucleotides are TGTGCCAGCAAGGGGGCCTCGGGCACTGAAGCTTTCTTT.